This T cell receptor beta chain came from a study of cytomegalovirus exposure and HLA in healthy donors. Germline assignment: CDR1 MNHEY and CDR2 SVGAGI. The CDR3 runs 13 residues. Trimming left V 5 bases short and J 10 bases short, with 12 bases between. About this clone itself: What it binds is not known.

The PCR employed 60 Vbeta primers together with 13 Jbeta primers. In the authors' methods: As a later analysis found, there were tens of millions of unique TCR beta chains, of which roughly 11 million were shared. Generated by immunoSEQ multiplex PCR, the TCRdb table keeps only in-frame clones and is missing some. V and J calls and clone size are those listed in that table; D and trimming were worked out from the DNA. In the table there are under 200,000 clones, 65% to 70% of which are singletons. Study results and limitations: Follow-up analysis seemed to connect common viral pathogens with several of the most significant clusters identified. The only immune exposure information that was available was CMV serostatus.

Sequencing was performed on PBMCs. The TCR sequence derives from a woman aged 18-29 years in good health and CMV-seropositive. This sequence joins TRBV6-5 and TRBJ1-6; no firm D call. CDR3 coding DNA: TGTGCCAGCAGTCAGGTTGGGCAATCACCCCTCCACTTT. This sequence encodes CASSQVGQSPLHF.